This T cell receptor (beta chain) emerged from a study of patients and donors after allogeneic stem cell transplantation. Only a few counts were recorded for this clonotype. TCRdb re-analysed the RT-PCR reads in MiXCR, keeping a single row per CDR3 protein. The sample yields around 150,000 distinct CDR3 sequences, about two fifths seen once. Trimming pared 0 bases from V and 2 bases from J, leaving 11 bases between. Germline V lookup: CDR1 MNHNS, CDR2 SASEGT. The CDR3 sequence is 16 residues long. The receptor comes from a human donor who was either an allogeneic HSCT recipient or a stem cell or donor lymphocyte infusion donor (not recorded which). It is not recorded whose cells these are; they may come from a transplant donor. Sequenced material: blood, either unsorted or a sorted T cell fraction (not recorded which). This rearrangement joins TRBV6-1 to TRBJ1-5, with D maybe TRBD1 (5 bases). The CDR3 DNA is TGTGCCAGCAGTGAAGCGCTTCCCAGGGGCAATCAGCCCCAGCATTTT. Its protein product is CASSEALPRGNQPQHF.